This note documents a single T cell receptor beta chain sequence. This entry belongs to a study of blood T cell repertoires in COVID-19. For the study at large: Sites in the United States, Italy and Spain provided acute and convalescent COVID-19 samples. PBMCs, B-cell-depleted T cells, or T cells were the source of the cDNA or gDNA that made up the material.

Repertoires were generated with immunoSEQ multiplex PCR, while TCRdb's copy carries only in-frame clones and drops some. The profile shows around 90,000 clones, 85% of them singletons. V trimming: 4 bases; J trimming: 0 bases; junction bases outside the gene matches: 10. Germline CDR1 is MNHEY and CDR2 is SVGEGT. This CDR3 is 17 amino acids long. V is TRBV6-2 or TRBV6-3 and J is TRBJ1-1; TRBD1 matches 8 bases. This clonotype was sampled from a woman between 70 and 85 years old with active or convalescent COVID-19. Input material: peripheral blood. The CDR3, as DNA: TGTGCCAGCAGTTTACAAGGACAGGGCTTTATGAACACTGAAGCTTTCTTT. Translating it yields CASSLQGQGFMNTEAFF.